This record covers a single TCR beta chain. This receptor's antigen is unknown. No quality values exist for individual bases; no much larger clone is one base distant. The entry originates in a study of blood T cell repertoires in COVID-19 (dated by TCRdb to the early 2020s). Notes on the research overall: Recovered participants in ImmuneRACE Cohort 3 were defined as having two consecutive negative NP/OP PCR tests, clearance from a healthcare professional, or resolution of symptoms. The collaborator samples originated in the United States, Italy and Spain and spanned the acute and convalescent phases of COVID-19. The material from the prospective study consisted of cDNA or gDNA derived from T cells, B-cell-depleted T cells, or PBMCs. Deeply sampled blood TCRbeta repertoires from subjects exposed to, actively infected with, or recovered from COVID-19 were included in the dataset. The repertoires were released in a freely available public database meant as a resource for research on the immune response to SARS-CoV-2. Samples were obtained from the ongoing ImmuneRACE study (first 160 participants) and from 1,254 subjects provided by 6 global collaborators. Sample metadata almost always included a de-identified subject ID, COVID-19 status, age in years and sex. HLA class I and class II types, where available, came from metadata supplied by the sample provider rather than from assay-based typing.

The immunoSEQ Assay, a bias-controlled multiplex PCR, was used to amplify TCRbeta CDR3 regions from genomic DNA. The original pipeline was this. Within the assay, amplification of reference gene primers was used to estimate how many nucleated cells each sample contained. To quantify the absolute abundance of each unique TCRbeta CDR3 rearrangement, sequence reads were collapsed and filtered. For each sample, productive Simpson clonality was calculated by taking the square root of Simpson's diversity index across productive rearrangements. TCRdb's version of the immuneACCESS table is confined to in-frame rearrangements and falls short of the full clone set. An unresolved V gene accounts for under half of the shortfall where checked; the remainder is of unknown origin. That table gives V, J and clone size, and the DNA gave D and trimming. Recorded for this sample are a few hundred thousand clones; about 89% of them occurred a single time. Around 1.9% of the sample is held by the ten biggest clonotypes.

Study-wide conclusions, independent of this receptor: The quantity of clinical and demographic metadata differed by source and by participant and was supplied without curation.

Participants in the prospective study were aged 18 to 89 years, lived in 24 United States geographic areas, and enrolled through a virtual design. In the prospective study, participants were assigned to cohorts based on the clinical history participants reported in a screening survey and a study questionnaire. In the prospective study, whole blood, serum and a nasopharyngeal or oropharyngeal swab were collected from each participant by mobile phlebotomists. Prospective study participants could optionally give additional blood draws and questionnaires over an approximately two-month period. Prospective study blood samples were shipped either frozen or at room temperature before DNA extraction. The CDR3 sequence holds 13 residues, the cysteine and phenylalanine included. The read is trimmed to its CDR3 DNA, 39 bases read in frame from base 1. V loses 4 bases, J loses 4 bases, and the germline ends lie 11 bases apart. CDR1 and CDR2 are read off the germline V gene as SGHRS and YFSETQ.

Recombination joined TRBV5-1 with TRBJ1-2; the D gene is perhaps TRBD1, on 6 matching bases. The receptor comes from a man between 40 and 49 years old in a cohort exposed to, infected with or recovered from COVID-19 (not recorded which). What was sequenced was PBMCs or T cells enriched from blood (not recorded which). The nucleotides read TGCGCCAGCAGCCGTGACAGGACCTATGGCTACACCTTC. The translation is CASSRDRTYGYTF.